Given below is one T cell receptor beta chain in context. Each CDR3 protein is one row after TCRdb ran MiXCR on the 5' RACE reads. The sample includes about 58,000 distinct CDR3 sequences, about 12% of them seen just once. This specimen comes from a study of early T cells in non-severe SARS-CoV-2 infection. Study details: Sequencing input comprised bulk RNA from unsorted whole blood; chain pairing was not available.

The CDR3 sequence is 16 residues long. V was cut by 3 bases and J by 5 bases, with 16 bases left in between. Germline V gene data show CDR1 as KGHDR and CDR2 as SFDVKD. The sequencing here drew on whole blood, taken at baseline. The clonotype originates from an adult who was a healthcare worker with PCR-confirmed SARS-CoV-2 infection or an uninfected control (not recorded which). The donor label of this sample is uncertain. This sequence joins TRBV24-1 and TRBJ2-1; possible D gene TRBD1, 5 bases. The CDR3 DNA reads TGTGCCACCAGTGATCCGGGCCAGGGTCCCAACAATGAGCAGTTCTTC. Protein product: CATSDPGQGPNNEQFF.